This entry describes one T cell receptor beta chain. This clonotype was observed a few times. Its antigen is still unknown. No qualities accompany the bases; no much larger clone lies one base away. This specimen belongs to a study of T cell repertoires in cytomegalovirus infection (dated by TCRdb to between 2018 and 2021). Study-level background: Donor HLA type was relevant to the analysis, as public TCR beta signatures indicated carriage of CMV infection together with the matching HLA type.

This sample was sequenced with an Illumina HiSeq 1500. TCRdb reanalyzed the raw reads on its own, using fastp at Q25 for trimming and MiXCR for clone calling, and kept in-frame beta chains. Rows are combined by CDR3 protein, so each entry shows the most common genes and DNA. The sample table holds around 740,000 distinct CDR3 sequences, of which less than 40% were seen once. The top ten clones comprise around 2.8% of the sample. Trimming takes 2 bases from V and 2 bases from J, and the germline ends sit 10 bases apart. The germline V gene encodes CDR1 SQVTM and CDR2 ANQGSEA. Inclusive of the bounding cysteine and phenylalanine, the CDR3 is 14 residues long. Here the CDR3 DNA is all that survives: 42 bases in frame from base 1. What the work shows at the level of the full study, not this receptor alone: In the ex vivo response, HLA-C-restricted CMV-specific TCR beta clonotypes were dominant, and in two of eight donors the single most frequent clonotype came from this HLA-C-restricted group. Carriers of CMV infection plus the relevant HLA type were discriminated by the cumulative frequency of public TCR beta family members in the study cohort and in an independent 352-donor cohort.

The chain is encoded by TRBV29-1 joined to TRBJ2-1; the D gene is possibly TRBD1 or TRBD2, each agreeing over 5 bases. The receptor was derived from a human donor in good health (CMV status not recorded). Some clones in this sample may be carry-over from other donors' samples. The specimen sequenced was PBMCs. The CDR3 region reads CSVEWVGAYNEQFF. The DNA sequence is TGCAGCGTTGAATGGGTGGGGGCCTACAATGAGCAGTTCTTC.